These T cell receptor beta chains were read from a single sample in a study of cytomegalovirus exposure and HLA in healthy donors. Using immunoSEQ multiplex PCR, the repertoire was profiled, and TCRdb retains in-frame clones only, with some absent. This sample has 150,000 to 200,000 clones, with 77% found just once. Sequencing used PBMCs. The receptors originated from a woman under 40 in good health and CMV-seronegative. Each CDR3 is given with its conserved first and last residue. The order of the fields is J gene, clone size, V gene, CDR3 length, D gene, CDR3 DNA, CDR3 protein. D genes are given only for firm matches. The listing skips clone size in some rows; elsewhere it reads once, few, many or a size class.

>TRBJ1-1|-|TRBV2|14|TRBD1
TGTGCCAGCAGAGGACAGGGAGAGGGTCAGGAAGCTTTCTTT
CASRGQGEGQEAFF
>TRBJ2-5|-|TRBV7-3|14|-
TGTGCCAGCAGCATAAGCGGGACAGAAGAGACCCAGTACTTC
CASSISGTEETQYF
>TRBJ1-2|-|TRBV7-2|16|TRBD1
TGTGCCAGCAGCTCTCGTTCCGGGACAGGGGGCACTGGCTACACCTTC
CASSSRSGTGGTGYTF
>TRBJ1-2|-|TRBV15|15|TRBD1
TGTGCCACCGCGGACAGGGGAAGGGTTATGAGTGGCTACACCTTC
CATADRGRVMSGYTF
>TRBJ2-7|-|TRBV7-2|16|TRBD1
TGTGCCAGCAGCTTAGTTTTCTGGACAGGGGAGGCCGAGCAGTACTTC
CASSLVFWTGEAEQYF
>TRBJ2-1|few|TRBV4-3|17|TRBD1
TGCGCCAGCAGCCAATTCCTAGCAGGGGGCAACTACAATGAGCAGTTCTTC
CASSQFLAGGNYNEQFF
>TRBJ1-3|-|TRBV25-1|14|TRBD1
TGTGCCAGCTGGACAGGGAACCCCGGAAACACCATATATTTT
CASWTGNPGNTIYF
>TRBJ2-7|-|TRBV13|13|TRBD1
TGTGCCAGCACCCGGGACAGGGCCTACGAGCAGTACTTC
CASTRDRAYEQYF
>TRBJ2-3|-|TRBV5-6|15|-
TGTGCCAGCAGCTTAGACGCGGGGGCTGGCGATACGCAGTATTTT
CASSLDAGAGDTQYF
>TRBJ2-1|-|TRBV5-1|14|-
TGCGCCAGCAGCCCGCACGGACAAAACAATGAGCAGTTCTTC
CASSPHGQNNEQFF
>TRBJ1-2|-|TRBV11-1|15|-
TGTGCCAGCAGCTTAAGACGAGGGTACGGCTATGGCTACACCTTC
CASSLRRGYGYGYTF